The 26 T cell receptor beta chains in this list originate from one sample, sequenced in a study of cytomegalovirus exposure and HLA in healthy donors. With 60 Vbeta and 13 Jbeta primers, the PCR was carried out. This table comes from immunoSEQ multiplex PCR, and its TCRdb copy is limited to in-frame clones, with some not included. The data show around 130,000 clones, 82% seen once. Material: PBMCs. These receptors were collected from a male donor in good health and CMV-seropositive.

This clone turned up a few times. The V and J genes are TRBV7-9 and TRBJ2-3; 7 bases line up with TRBD1. The germline gives CDR1 SEHNR, CDR2 FQNEAQ (reference sequence). The CDR3 is 14 residues long. V dropped 5 bases and J dropped 3; count of bases not matched to a gene: 5. CDR3 nucleotides: TGTGCCAGCAGCCCGGACAGGACTACAGATACGCAGTATTTT. As protein: CASSPDRTTDTQYF.

The gene calls are TRBV10-1 and TRBJ2-5; D uncertain. Near its end, the DNA agrees better with TRBJ2-7, so the J call may be wrong. Germline V gives CDR1 WNHNN, CDR2 SYGVQD (reference sequence). This CDR3 has 15 residues. CDR3 amino acids: CASSRKNRVIYEQYF. CDR3 DNA: TGCGCCAGCAGTCGTAAAAACCGGGTTATCTACGAGCAGTACTTC.

J is TRBJ1-5 and V is TRBV4-2; 8 nucleotides agree with TRBD1. Germline CDR1 is LGHNA and CDR2 is YNFKEQ. V lost 4 bases and J lost 4; bases outside the gene matches: 3. The CDR3 length is 14 residues. CDR3 sequence: CASSPGQDNQPQHF. Written as DNA, the CDR3 is TGTGCCAGCAGCCCGGGACAGGATAATCAGCCCCAGCATTTT.

The chain combines TRBV28 with TRBJ2-1; TRBD1 aligns across 8 bases. Trimming removed 6 bases from V and 3 bases from J; junction bases left unmatched: 7. There are 15 residues in the CDR3. Germline V gene data show CDR1 as MDHEN and CDR2 as SYDVKM. CDR3 nucleotides: TGTGCCAGCAGATCCGGGACAGGAGTCTACAATGAGCAGTTCTTC. Translating gives CASRSGTGVYNEQFF.

The V call is TRBV7-8, the J call TRBJ2-7; D perhaps matches TRBD1 (7 bases). The CDR3 consists of 15 residues. Trimming stripped 5 bases from V and 2 bases from J, with 16 bases between. Germline V gene lookup returns CDR1 SGHVS and CDR2 FQNEAQ. The CDR3 region is CASSPGAGTAYEQYF. CDR3 sequence (DNA): TGTGCCAGCAGCCCGGGGGCCGGGACAGCCTACGAGCAGTACTTC.

The chain is built from TRBV19 and TRBJ2-7; tentatively, D is TRBD2 (6 bases). The ends were cut back, 2 bases at V and 3 bases at J, with 11 bases in the middle. Germline CDR1 reads LNHDA; CDR2 reads SQIVND (reference sequence). The CDR3 spans 14 residues. CDR3 sequence: CASSITGVYYEQYF. The DNA of the CDR3 is TGTGCCAGTAGTATAACGGGGGTTTACTACGAGCAGTACTTC.

The genes are TRBV4-3 and TRBJ2-7; D gene unclear. The CDR3 is 13 amino acids. Trimming removed 4 bases at V and 3 bases at J, with 10 bases between. Per the germline V gene, CDR1 is LGHNA and CDR2 is YSLEER. CDR3 sequence: CASSPSRGYEQYF. CDR3 DNA sequence: TGCGCCAGCAGCCCCTCCCGAGGCTACGAGCAGTACTTC.

This rearrangement joins TRBV25-1 to TRBJ1-5; 7 bases match TRBD1. Per germline, CDR1 MGHDK and CDR2 SYGVNS. J gave up 3 bases and V 6 bases, and 2 bases lay outside the gene matches. The CDR3 has 13 amino acids. CDR3 sequence: CASSQGVNQPQHF. Here the CDR3 DNA reads TGTGCCAGCAGCCAGGGGGTCAATCAGCCCCAGCATTTT.

The rearrangement uses TRBV11-2 and TRBJ2-5, with TRBD1 identical over 9 bases. The germline V gene encodes CDR1 SGHAT and CDR2 FQNNGV. CDR3 length: 16 amino acids. Unmatched junction bases numbered 14, after V lost 5 bases and J lost 7 bases. The CDR3 loop reads CASSPLQGAGPRTQYF. The CDR3 DNA reads TGTGCCAGCAGCCCCCTACAGGGGGCCGGGCCCCGGACCCAGTACTTC.

The chain joins TRBV7-8 to TRBJ2-7, with 8 positions matching TRBD1. Germline lookup yields CDR1 SGHVS and CDR2 FQNEAQ. The CDR3 is 14 amino acids. V was pared by 2 bases and J by 5 bases, with 5 bases of the junction left unmatched. The DNA for the CDR3 is TGTGCCAGCAGCTTACCCCTGACAGGGGACGAGCAGTACTTC. Translation: CASSLPLTGDEQYF.

The chain couples TRBV7-6 to TRBJ2-7; D call uncertain. V was clipped by 0 bases and J by 3 bases, with 15 bases between them. Germline CDR1 and CDR2: SGHVS and FNYEAQ. The CDR3 sequence is 16 residues long. CDR3 amino acids: CASSLAVGGNNYEQYF. The DNA of the CDR3 is TGTGCCAGCAGCTTAGCCGTTGGCGGAAACAACTACGAGCAGTACTTC. Using reference TRBV7-6 and TRBJ2-7 for the parts outside the CDR3, the full variable domain is GAGVSQSPRYKVTKRGQDVALRCDPISGHVSLYWYRQALGQGPEFLTYFNYEAQQDKSGLPNDRFSAERPEGSISTLTIQRTEQRDSAMYRCASSLAVGGNNYEQYFGPGTRLTVT.

This clone occurred a few times. The rearrangement links TRBV7-2 to TRBJ1-4; 7 positions match TRBD1. After removal of 3 bases from V and 8 bases from J, the junction contained 6 bases not matched to a gene. The CDR3 runs 14 residues. The germline gives CDR1 SGHTA, CDR2 FQGNSA. CDR3 amino acids: CASSLKTGNEKLFF. CDR3 coding DNA: TGTGCCAGCAGCTTGAAGACAGGGAACGAAAAACTGTTTTTT.

The rearrangement uses TRBV28 and TRBJ2-2; 13 positions agree with TRBD2. Germline assignment: CDR1 MDHEN and CDR2 SYDVKM. Trimming removed 6 bases from V and 7 bases from J; junction bases left unmatched: 8. This CDR3 comprises 16 residues. The CDR3 reads CASSPAGLAGSGELFF. The CDR3 DNA sequence: TGTGCCAGCAGCCCGGCGGGACTAGCGGGGAGCGGGGAGCTGTTTTTT.

The CDR3 DNA follows: TGTGCCAGCAGACTGGACAGGGCCTCCTACAATGAGCAGTTCTTC. Protein product: CASRLDRASYNEQFF. The genes are TRBV28 and TRBJ2-1; TRBD1 matches 8 bases. Germline lookup yields CDR1 MDHEN and CDR2 SYDVKM. Trimming took 6 bases from V and 0 from J; bases not matched to a gene: 4. This CDR3 region has 15 residues. Together with reference TRBV28 and TRBJ2-1, the CDR3 gives the full variable domain: DVKVTQSSRYLVKRTGEKVFLECVQDMDHENMFWYRQDPGLGLRLIYFSYDVKMKEKGDIPEGYSVSREKKERFSLILESASTNQTSMYLCASRLDRASYNEQFFGPGTRLTVL.

This rearrangement joins TRBV9 to TRBJ2-5, with 8 positions matching TRBD2. Trimming at V came to 6 bases and at J to 0 bases, leaving 10 bases not matched to a gene. There are 16 residues in the CDR3. Germline loops: CDR1 SGDLS, CDR2 YYNGEE. CDR3 sequence (DNA): TGTGCCAGCAACTCCGGGGTAGCGGGACACCAAGAGACCCAGTACTTC. It is translated as CASNSGVAGHQETQYF.

The chain couples TRBV28 to TRBJ2-1, with D maybe TRBD2 (6 bases). There are 14 residues in the CDR3. Germline V CDR1 and CDR2: MDHEN, SYDVKM. Trimming removed 6 bases at V and 3 bases at J, with 12 bases between. The CDR3 spells CASRGGDGYNEQFF. The CDR3 bases are TGTGCCAGCAGAGGAGGGGACGGCTACAATGAGCAGTTCTTC. Complete variable domain (other parts from reference TRBV28 and TRBJ2-1): DVKVTQSSRYLVKRTGEKVFLECVQDMDHENMFWYRQDPGLGLRLIYFSYDVKMKEKGDIPEGYSVSREKKERFSLILESASTNQTSMYLCASRGGDGYNEQFFGPGTRLTVL.

This clone was seen a single time. The chain joins TRBV20-1 to TRBJ1-5, with a weak D call TRBD1 (5 bases). V lost 5 bases to trimming and J lost 6 bases, with 8 bases between them. Per germline, CDR1 DFQATT and CDR2 SNEGSKA (reference sequence). This CDR3 spans 11 amino acids. CDR3 amino acids: CSALGGQPQHF. The CDR3 region has the DNA TGCAGTGCTCTGGGGGGTCAGCCCCAGCATTTT.

This clone was recorded a few times. V is TRBV19 and J is TRBJ1-1; no reliable D call. This CDR3 is 12 amino acids long. Germline CDR1 LNHDA, CDR2 SQIVND (reference sequence). The V gene lost 8 bases and the J gene lost 6 bases, with 13 bases spanning the gap. The DNA of the CDR3 is TGTGCCAGTGGCGCCAGGATTTCTGAAGCTTTCTTT. Residues: CASGARISEAFF. The full variable domain, in which reference TRBV19 and TRBJ1-1 provide the parts outside the CDR3, is DGGITQSPKYLFRKEGQNVTLSCEQNLNHDAMYWYRQDPGQGLRLIYYSQIVNDFQKGDIAEGYSVSREKKESFPLTVTSAQKNPTAFYLCASGARISEAFFGQGTRLTVV.

CDR3 DNA sequence: TGTGCCAGCTCACCGGGCCTAAGCGGCTACGAGCAGTACTTC. Its protein product is CASSPGLSGYEQYF. This rearrangement joins TRBV18 to TRBJ2-7; D is perhaps TRBD2 (5 bases). Deletions cut 3 bases from V and 3 bases from J, with 12 bases between. The CDR3 loop spans 14 amino acids. The germline CDR1 and CDR2 sequences are KGHSH and LQKENI.

The chain recombines TRBV4-3 with TRBJ2-5; D may be TRBD2 (5 bases). With the DNA end fitting TRBJ2-7 better, the J assignment may be wrong. In germline, CDR1 is LGHNA, CDR2 YSLEER. The CDR3 has 18 residues. The CDR3 reads CASSHRGYRPPSEGEQYF. The CDR3 region has the DNA TGCGCCAGCAGCCACCGGGGATACCGACCACCCTCTGAGGGCGAGCAGTACTTC.

This rearrangement joins TRBV4-2 to TRBJ2-7; D gene unclear. V was clipped by 1 base and J by 2 bases, with 12 bases between them. Germline V gene sequence: CDR1 LGHNA, CDR2 YNFKEQ. CDR3 length: 15 residues. In DNA, the CDR3 is TGTGCCAGCAGCCAAGGGTCCTCCAGGACCTACGAGCAGTACTTC. Protein product: CASSQGSSRTYEQYF.

The chain uses TRBV5-1 and TRBJ2-1; D remains ambiguous. There are 13 residues in the CDR3. Between the trimmed V and J ends, which lost 4 bases and 6 bases, there was a span of 11 bases. Per germline, CDR1 SGHRS and CDR2 YFSETQ. Here the CDR3 DNA reads TGCGCCAGCAGCAGTGCCCCTATCAATGAGCAGTTCTTC. Protein: CASSSAPINEQFF.

This clone was detected only once. The rearrangement joins TRBV6-6 to TRBJ2-1; 9 nucleotides agree with TRBD2. Germline trimming cut 8 bases from V and 7 bases from J; bases unmatched to any gene: 12. This CDR3 region has 15 residues. Germline CDR1 and CDR2: MNHNY and SVGAGI (reference sequence). In nucleotides, the CDR3 is TGTGCCAGCCGGTCCGGGACTAGCCCACTTAATGAGCAGTTCTTC. It is translated as CASRSGTSPLNEQFF.

The chain uses TRBV1 and TRBJ2-5; the table's D call of TRBD2 was not tested on the DNA. The better agreement between TRBJ2-7 and the DNA end casts doubt on the J call. TRBV1 is tagged as a pseudogene. The CDR3 runs 14 residues. CDR3 region: CTSSQDRGSYEQYF. DNA for the CDR3: TGCACCAGCAGCCAAGATCGGGGTTCCTACGAGCAGTACTTC.

CDR3 residues: CASSLNQGTGYTF. The CDR3 DNA follows: TGTGCCAGCAGCCTAAATCAGGGGACTGGCTACACCTTC. The chain is built from TRBV11-2 and TRBJ1-2, with TRBD1 as a possible D gene (6 bases). With 5 bases removed from V and 7 bases from J, the gap between germline ends came to 14 bases. Germline assignment: CDR1 SGHAT and CDR2 FQNNGV. This CDR3 is built from 13 residues.

The chain employs TRBV21-1 and TRBJ1-2; the DNA was not compared with TRBD1, the D call given in the table. TRBV21-1 is marked as a pseudogene. The CDR3 loop spans 15 amino acids. The CDR3 DNA follows: TGTGCCATCCTTGATGGGCAGCCTACTAACTATGGCTACACCTTC. This translates into CAILDGQPTNYGYTF.